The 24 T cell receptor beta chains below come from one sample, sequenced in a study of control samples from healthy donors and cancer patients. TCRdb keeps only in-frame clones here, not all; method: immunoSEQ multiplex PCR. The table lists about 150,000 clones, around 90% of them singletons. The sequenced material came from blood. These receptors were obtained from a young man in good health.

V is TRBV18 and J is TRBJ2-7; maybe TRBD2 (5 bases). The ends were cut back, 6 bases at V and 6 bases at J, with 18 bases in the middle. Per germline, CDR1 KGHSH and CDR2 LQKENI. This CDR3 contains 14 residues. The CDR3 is CASSPATMLGEQYF. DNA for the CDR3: TGTGCCAGCTCCCCCGCGACTATGTTGGGCGAGCAGTACTTC. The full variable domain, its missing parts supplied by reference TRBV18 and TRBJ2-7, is NAGVMQNPRHLVRRRGQEARLRCSPMKGHSHVYWYRQLPEEGLKFMVYLQKENIIDESGMPKERFSAEFPKEGPSILRIQQVVRGDSAAYFCASSPATMLGEQYFGPGTRLTVT.

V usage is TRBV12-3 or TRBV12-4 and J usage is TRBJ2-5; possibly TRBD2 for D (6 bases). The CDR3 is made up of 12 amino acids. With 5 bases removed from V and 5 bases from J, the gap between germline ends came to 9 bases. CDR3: CASSRLGETQYF. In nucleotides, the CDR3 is TGTGCCAGCAGTCGACTAGGCGAGACCCAGTACTTC.

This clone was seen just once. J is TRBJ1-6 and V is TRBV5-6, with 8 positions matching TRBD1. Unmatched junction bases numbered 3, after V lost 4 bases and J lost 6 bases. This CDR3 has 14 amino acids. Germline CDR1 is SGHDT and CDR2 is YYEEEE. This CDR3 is CASSQDRANSPLHF. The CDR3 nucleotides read TGTGCCAGCAGCCAGGACAGGGCTAATTCACCCCTCCACTTT.

The CDR3 sequence is CASSVGTGEDTIYF. As DNA, the CDR3 is TGTGCCAGCAGCGTTGGGACAGGTGAGGACACCATATATTTT. The chain combines TRBV9 with TRBJ1-3; 8 nucleotides match TRBD1. Per the germline V gene, CDR1 is SGDLS and CDR2 is YYNGEE. V lost 2 bases, J lost 8 bases, and 6 bases stayed unmatched. The CDR3 is made up of 14 amino acids.

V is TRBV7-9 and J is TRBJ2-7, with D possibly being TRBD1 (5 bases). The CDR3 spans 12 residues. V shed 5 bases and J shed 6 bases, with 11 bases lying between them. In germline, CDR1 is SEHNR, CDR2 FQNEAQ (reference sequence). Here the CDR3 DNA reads TGTGCCAGCAGCGAGAAAGGGGCCGAGCAGTACTTC. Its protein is CASSEKGAEQYF.

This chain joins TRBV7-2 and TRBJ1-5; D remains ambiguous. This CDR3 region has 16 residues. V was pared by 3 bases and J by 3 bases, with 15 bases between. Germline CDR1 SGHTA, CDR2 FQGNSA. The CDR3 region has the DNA TGTGCCAGCAGCTTGTTGGGCGGTGGGAACAATCAGCCCCAGCATTTT. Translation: CASSLLGGGNNQPQHF.

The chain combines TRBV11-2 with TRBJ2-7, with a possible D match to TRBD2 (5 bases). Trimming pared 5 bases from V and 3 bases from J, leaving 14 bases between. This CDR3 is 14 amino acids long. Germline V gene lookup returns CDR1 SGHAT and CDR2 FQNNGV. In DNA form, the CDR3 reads TGTGCCAGCAGCCCTCAACTAGTTGACTACGAGCAGTACTTC. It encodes CASSPQLVDYEQYF. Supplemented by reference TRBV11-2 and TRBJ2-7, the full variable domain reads EAGVAQSPRYKIIEKRQSVAFWCNPISGHATLYWYQQILGQGPKLLIQFQNNGVVDDSQLPKDRFSAERLKGVDSTLKIQPAKLEDSAVYLCASSPQLVDYEQYFGPGTRLTVT.

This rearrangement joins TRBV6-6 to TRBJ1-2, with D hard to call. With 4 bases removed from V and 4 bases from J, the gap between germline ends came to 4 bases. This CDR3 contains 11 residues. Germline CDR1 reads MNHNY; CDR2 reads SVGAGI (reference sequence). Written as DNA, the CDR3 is TGTGCCAGCAGTTCGGCCTATGGCTACACCTTC. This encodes CASSSAYGYTF.

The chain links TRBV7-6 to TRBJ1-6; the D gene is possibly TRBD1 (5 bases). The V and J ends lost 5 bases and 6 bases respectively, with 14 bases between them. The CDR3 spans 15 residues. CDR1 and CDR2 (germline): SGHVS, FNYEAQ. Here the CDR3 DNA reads TGTGCCAGCAGCACGGACGGGGCCCCTAATTCACCCCTCCACTTT. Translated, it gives CASSTDGAPNSPLHF.

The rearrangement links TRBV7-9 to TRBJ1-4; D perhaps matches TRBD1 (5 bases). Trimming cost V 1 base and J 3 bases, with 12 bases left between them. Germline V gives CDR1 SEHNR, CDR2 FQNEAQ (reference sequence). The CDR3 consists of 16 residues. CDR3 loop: CASSLVGGGANEKLFF. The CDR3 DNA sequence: TGTGCCAGCAGCTTAGTAGGTGGGGGTGCTAATGAAAAACTGTTTTTT.

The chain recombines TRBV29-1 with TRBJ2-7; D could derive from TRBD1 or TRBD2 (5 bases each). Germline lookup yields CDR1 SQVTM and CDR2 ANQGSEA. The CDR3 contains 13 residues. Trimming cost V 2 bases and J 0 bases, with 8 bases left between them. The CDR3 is CSVESGRSYEQYF. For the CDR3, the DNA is TGCAGCGTTGAATCGGGACGCTCCTACGAGCAGTACTTC.

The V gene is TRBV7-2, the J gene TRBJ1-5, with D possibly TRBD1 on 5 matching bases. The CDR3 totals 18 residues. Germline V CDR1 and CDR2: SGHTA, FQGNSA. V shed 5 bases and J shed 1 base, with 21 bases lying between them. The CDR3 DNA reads TGTGCCAGCAGCCAGACCTTTTTCGGGGCTGGAAGCAATCAGCCCCAGCATTTT. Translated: CASSQTFFGAGSNQPQHF.

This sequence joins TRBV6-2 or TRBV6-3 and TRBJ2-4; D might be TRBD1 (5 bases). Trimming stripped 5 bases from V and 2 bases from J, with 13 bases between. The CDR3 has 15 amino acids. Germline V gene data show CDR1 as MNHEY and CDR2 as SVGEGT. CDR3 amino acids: CASSLPGRTKNIQYF. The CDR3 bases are TGTGCCAGCAGTCTTCCAGGGCGGACCAAAAACATTCAGTACTTC.

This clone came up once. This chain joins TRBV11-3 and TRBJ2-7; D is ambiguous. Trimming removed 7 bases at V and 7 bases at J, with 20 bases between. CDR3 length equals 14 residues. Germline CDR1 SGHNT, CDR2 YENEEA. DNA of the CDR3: TGTGCCAGCACCGCCCACCGCGAGCCTCGGGAGCAGTACTTC. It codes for CASTAHREPREQYF.

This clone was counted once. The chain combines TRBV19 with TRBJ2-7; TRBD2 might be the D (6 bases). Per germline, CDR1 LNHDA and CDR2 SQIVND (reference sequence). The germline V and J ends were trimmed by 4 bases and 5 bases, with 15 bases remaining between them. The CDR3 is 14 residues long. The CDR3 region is CASSKTWRDHEQYF. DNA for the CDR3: TGTGCCAGTAGTAAAACTTGGAGGGACCACGAGCAGTACTTC.

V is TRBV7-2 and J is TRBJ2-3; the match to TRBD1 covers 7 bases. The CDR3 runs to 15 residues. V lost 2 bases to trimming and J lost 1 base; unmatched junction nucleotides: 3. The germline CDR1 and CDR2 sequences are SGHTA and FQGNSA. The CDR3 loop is CASSLQGVRTDTQYF. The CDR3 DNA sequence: TGTGCCAGCAGCTTACAGGGGGTCCGCACAGATACGCAGTATTTT.

CDR3 in DNA: TGTGCCAGCAGTGAAGATAAGGGACGGCATAATTCACCCCTCCACTTT. Translating it yields CASSEDKGRHNSPLHF. The chain joins TRBV2 to TRBJ1-6; the D gene is possibly TRBD1 (5 bases). Germline loops: CDR1 SNHLY, CDR2 FYNNEI. The length of the CDR3 is 16 residues. V gave up 1 base and J gave up 5 bases, with 12 bases separating them.

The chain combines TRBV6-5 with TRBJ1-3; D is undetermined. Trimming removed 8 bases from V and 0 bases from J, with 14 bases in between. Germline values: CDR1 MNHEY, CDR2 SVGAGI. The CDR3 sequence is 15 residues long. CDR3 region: CASGIGMPSGNTIYF. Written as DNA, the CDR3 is TGTGCCAGCGGTATTGGAATGCCCTCTGGAAACACCATATATTTT.

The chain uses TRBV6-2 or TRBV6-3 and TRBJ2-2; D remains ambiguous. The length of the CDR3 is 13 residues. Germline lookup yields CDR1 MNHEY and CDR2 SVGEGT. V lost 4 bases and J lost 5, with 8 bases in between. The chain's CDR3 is CASSFPITGELFF. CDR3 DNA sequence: TGTGCCAGCAGTTTCCCGATAACCGGGGAGCTGTTTTTT.

The CDR3 here is CASSLLGSRAHGELFF. The DNA of the CDR3 is TGTGCCAGCAGCTTACTCGGGTCCAGGGCGCACGGGGAGCTGTTTTTT. The genes are TRBV11-2 and TRBJ2-2, with TRBD1 as a possible D gene (5 bases). The CDR3 contains 16 residues. Trimming cost V 2 bases and J 7 bases, with 17 bases left between them. In germline, CDR1 is SGHAT, CDR2 FQNNGV.

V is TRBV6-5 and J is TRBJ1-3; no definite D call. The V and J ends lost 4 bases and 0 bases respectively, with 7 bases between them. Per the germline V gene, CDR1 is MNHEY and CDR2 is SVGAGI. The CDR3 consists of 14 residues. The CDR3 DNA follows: TGTGCCAGCAGTTCCCCGAGCTCTGGAAACACCATATATTTT. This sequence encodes CASSSPSSGNTIYF.

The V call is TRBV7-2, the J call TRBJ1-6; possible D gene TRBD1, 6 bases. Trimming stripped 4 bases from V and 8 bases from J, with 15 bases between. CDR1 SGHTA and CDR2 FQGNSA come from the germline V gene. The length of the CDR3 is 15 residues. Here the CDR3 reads CASSSNPQGYSPLHF. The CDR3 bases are TGTGCCAGCAGCTCGAACCCCCAGGGGTATTCACCCCTCCACTTT.

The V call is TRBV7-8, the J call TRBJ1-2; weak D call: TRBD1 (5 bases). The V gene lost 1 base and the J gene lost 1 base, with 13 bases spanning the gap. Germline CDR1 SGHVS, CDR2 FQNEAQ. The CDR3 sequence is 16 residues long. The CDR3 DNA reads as TGTGCCAGCAGCTTAGTGTCAGGGACTTATAACTATGGCTACACCTTC. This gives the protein CASSLVSGTYNYGYTF.

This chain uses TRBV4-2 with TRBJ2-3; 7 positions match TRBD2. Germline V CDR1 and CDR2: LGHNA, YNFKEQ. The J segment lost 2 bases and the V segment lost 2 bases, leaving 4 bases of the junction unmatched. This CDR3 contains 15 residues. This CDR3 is CASSQSSGHTDTQYF. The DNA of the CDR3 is TGTGCCAGCAGCCAAAGTAGCGGGCACACAGATACGCAGTATTTT.